This T cell receptor (beta chain) was documented in a study of blood T cell repertoires in COVID-19. Study-level background: Acute and convalescent COVID-19 samples came from the United States, Italy and Spain. PBMCs, B-cell-depleted T cells, or T cells were the source of the cDNA or gDNA that made up the material.

Here immunoSEQ multiplex PCR was the method, and the copy in TCRdb shows in-frame clones only, minus some. The sample shows 300,000 to 450,000 clones, roughly 85% of them seen only once. CDR1 SEHNR and CDR2 FQNEAQ come from the germline V gene (reference sequence). This CDR3 region has 14 residues. The V and J ends lost 3 bases and 4 bases respectively, with 12 bases between them. The sequence came from a woman between 18 and 29 years old with acute or convalescent COVID-19. The rearrangement links TRBV7-9 to TRBJ1-2; a weak D match, TRBD1 (6 bases). Sequencing was done on a sample of peripheral blood. The CDR3 region is CASSFRDTSYGYTF. CDR3 coding DNA: TGTGCCAGCAGCTTCCGGGACACAAGCTATGGCTACACCTTC.